A single sample is the source of the 9 T cell receptor beta chains below, sequenced in a study of shared clonotypes between healthy human individuals. Assay: immunoSEQ multiplex PCR; the TCRdb copy retains only in-frame clones and omits some. Of a few million clones in the sample, over 85% are singletons; the top ten hold under 2%. Naive CD8 cells, CD45RO-negative and positively selected for CCR7, excluded terminally differentiated effector memory CD45RA+ cells. Source material: naive CD8+ T cells from PBMCs. The receptors stem from a man younger than 30 in good health. Some clones in this sample may be carry-over from other donors' samples.

J is TRBJ2-4 and V is TRBV7-9, with D hard to call. The CDR3 runs to 11 residues. The V end was cut by 3 bases, the J end by 8 bases, with 5 bases between. Germline CDR1 reads SEHNR; CDR2 reads FQNEAQ (reference sequence). The CDR3 spells CASSLGDIQYF. CDR3 DNA: TGTGCCAGCAGCTTGGGCGACATTCAGTACTTC.

In this sample, this clone turned up once. V and J are TRBV2 and TRBJ2-3; TRBD2 matches 7 bases. V lost 3 bases to trimming and J lost 5 bases; unmatched junction nucleotides: 5. The CDR3 runs to 14 residues. Germline CDR1 is SNHLY and CDR2 is FYNNEI. The CDR3 protein is CASSDGTTGDTQYF. Here the CDR3 DNA reads TGTGCCAGCAGTGATGGGACTACAGGAGATACGCAGTATTTT.

With regard to this clone: Possible read error: a much larger clone is one base away. The sample holds other DNA sequences that translate to the same CDR3. The chain links TRBV19 to TRBJ1-1, with D hard to call. The CDR3 is 12 amino acids. In germline, CDR1 is LNHDA, CDR2 SQIVND (reference sequence). Trimming removed 6 bases from V and 1 base from J, with 6 bases in between. CDR3 region: CASSLGNTEAFF. The CDR3 bases are TGTGCCAGTAGCTTGGGGAACACTGAAGCTTTCTTT.

This clone appeared a single time. The chain employs TRBV9 and TRBJ1-2; D is undetermined. Trimming took off 0 bases at V and 1 base at J, with 16 bases between the two ends. The CDR3 has 17 residues. Looked up from germline, CDR1 is SGDLS and CDR2 is YYNGEE. CDR3 amino acids: CASSVGGVAGNNYGYTF. The CDR3 DNA sequence: TGTGCCAGCAGCGTAGGGGGAGTGGCAGGCAATAACTATGGCTACACCTTC.

This CDR3 reads CASSLGTGQLINEQFF. CDR3 coding DNA: TGCGCCAGCAGCCTAGGGACGGGTCAACTTATCAATGAGCAGTTCTTC. This chain links TRBV5-1 with TRBJ2-1; D tentatively fits TRBD1 or TRBD2 (5 bases each). CDR3 length: 16 residues. The germline V gene has CDR1 SGHRS and CDR2 YFSETQ. The V and J ends lost 4 bases and 6 bases respectively, with 20 bases between them.

The chain combines TRBV7-2 with TRBJ2-7, with D perhaps TRBD1 or TRBD2 (5 bases each). The CDR3 loop spans 14 amino acids. Germline loops: CDR1 SGHTA, CDR2 FQGNSA. Trimming stripped 6 bases from V and 2 bases from J, with 14 bases between. The CDR3 region is CASSSGRWTYEQYF. In nucleotides, the CDR3 is TGTGCCAGCAGTTCGGGACGATGGACCTACGAGCAGTACTTC.

The chain carries TRBV19 and TRBJ1-2; D is undetermined. The CDR3 extends over 12 amino acids. The V gene's germline CDR1 is LNHDA and CDR2 SQIVND (reference sequence). Here the CDR3 reads CASGAYNYGYTF. The DNA for the CDR3 is TGTGCTAGTGGTGCATACAACTATGGCTACACCTTC.

The genes are TRBV7-3 and TRBJ2-1, with 14 bases matching TRBD2. After removal of 2 bases from V and 7 bases from J, the junction contained 7 bases not matched to a gene. The length of the CDR3 is 17 residues. Per germline, CDR1 SGHTA and CDR2 FQGTGA. The CDR3 sequence: CASSLGTSGSLRNEQFF. The CDR3 coding sequence is TGTGCCAGCAGCTTAGGGACTAGCGGGAGTCTCAGGAATGAGCAGTTCTTC.

This clone was detected only once. Other DNA sequences in this specimen translate into the identical CDR3. The gene calls are TRBV4-1 and TRBJ2-7; no definite D call. Trimming stripped 1 base from V and 6 bases from J, with 7 bases between. The CDR3 loop spans 12 amino acids. Germline V gene data show CDR1 as MGHRA and CDR2 as YSYEKL. Here the CDR3 reads CASSQGGGEQYF. The CDR3 bases are TGCGCCAGCAGCCAAGGAGGCGGCGAGCAGTACTTC.